This T cell receptor beta chain was identified during a study of blood T cell repertoires in COVID-19. Across the study: From T cells, B-cell-depleted T cells, or PBMCs came the material, which was cDNA or gDNA.

Study members were between about 18 and 95 years old and lived in 24 US regions. Symptom resolution, clearance, or two negative PCRs marked the recovered donors of Cohort 3. With 5 bases clipped from V and 5 bases from J, the junction kept 5 bases outside the gene matches. Per germline, CDR1 MDHEN and CDR2 SYDVKM. CDR3 size: 15 residues. Methods used by the authors: Estimated nucleated cell counts came from reference gene primer amplification. The protocol was immunoSEQ multiplex PCR, while the TCRdb copy is restricted to in-frame clones and leaves out a portion. The DNA was the basis for D and trimming; V, J and clone size are from that table. The sample includes 200,000 to 250,000 clones, 84% of them seen just once.

The receptor's source is a woman between 40 and 50 years old who had recovered from COVID-19. The sequenced sample consisted of PBMCs or T cells enriched from blood (not recorded which). The V call is TRBV28, the J call TRBJ1-5; TRBD1 agrees at 11 bases. CDR3 coding DNA: TGTGCCAGCAGTGGACAGGGGGCTTATCATCAGCCCCAGCATTTT. Translation: CASSGQGAYHQPQHF.